The entry below describes one T cell receptor beta chain. The CDR3 has 14 amino acids. Looked up from germline, CDR1 is SGHAT and CDR2 is FQNNGV. The ends were cut back, 2 bases at V and 11 bases at J, with 15 bases in the middle. This record belongs to a study of control samples from healthy donors and cancer patients. Produced via immunoSEQ multiplex PCR; TCRdb's table is partial and in-frame only. Counted here are about 60,000 clones, around 96% occurring once; the ten biggest clones make up about 1%. This TCR derives from a woman aged 18-29 years in good health. The sample taken for sequencing was blood. This rearrangement joins TRBV11-2 to TRBJ1-4; unclear D gene. The DNA for the CDR3 is TGTGCCAGCAGCTTATACAGATCTACGACGAAACTGTTTTTT. It is translated as CASSLYRSTTKLFF.